The entry below describes one TCR beta chain. The CDR3 has 16 residues. Germline loops: CDR1 SGDLS, CDR2 YYNGEE. The V segment lost 4 bases and the J segment 9 bases; nucleotides outside the gene matches: 10. This sample stems from a study of blood T cell repertoires in COVID-19. Produced via immunoSEQ multiplex PCR; TCRdb's table is partial and in-frame only. The sample shows approximately 200,000 clones, around 87% of them seen only once. This clonotype originated in a man aged 25 to 45 in a cohort exposed to, infected with or recovered from COVID-19 (not recorded which). The material sequenced was PBMCs or T cells enriched from blood (not recorded which). The gene calls are TRBV9 and TRBJ1-6, with 10 bases identical to TRBD1. The CDR3 coding sequence is TGTGCCAGCAGCCACTCCGGGACAGGGGCGCCTTCACCCCTCCACTTT. Amino acid sequence: CASSHSGTGAPSPLHF.